Each of the 9 T cell receptor beta chains below was sequenced from the same sample in a study of breast tumors, draining lymph nodes, adjacent tissues listed by TCRdb under 2016. Library creation used multiplex PCR. Data came from an Illumina HiSeq 2000. TCRdb reprocessing: public reads trimmed at Q25 with fastp, clones called with MiXCR, in-frame beta chains kept. Under each unique CDR3 protein, matching rows form one entry showing the most common genes and DNA. Counted in this sample were about 16,000 distinct CDR3 sequences; just under 45% of them appeared once. The top ten clonotypes cover 13% of the sample. The source material was tumor-adjacent breast tissue. The source is a female donor with breast cancer. Some clones in this sample may be carry-over from other donors' samples.

Remarks on this clonotype: A much bigger clone sits one base away, suggesting this may be a read error. The V and J genes are TRBV6-1 and TRBJ2-3, with D unresolved. V was clipped by 6 bases and J by 3 bases, with 19 bases between them. Germline CDR1 is MNHNS and CDR2 is SASEGT. The CDR3 is 16 amino acids. DNA for the CDR3: TGTGCCAGCAGACAAAACCCGCAGGTTTGGACAGATACGCAGTATTTT. Translating gives CASRQNPQVWTDTQYF.

The gene calls are TRBV12-3 or TRBV12-4 and TRBJ2-7; 7 positions agree with TRBD2. V shed 1 base and J 3 bases; nucleotides not matched to a gene: 9. The CDR3 is 16 amino acids. The CDR3: CASSLDLWGEGYEQYF. CDR3 bases: TGTGCCAGCAGTTTAGATCTCTGGGGGGAGGGCTACGAGCAGTACTTC.

The genes are TRBV5-5 and TRBJ1-2; D possibly corresponds to TRBD1 (5 bases). CDR3 size: 13 residues. The V end was cut by 4 bases, the J end by 4 bases, with 11 bases between. Germline CDR1 reads SGHKS; CDR2 reads YYEKEE (reference sequence). CDR3 sequence: CASSPGDPYGYTF. CDR3 coding DNA: TGTGCCAGCAGCCCGGGGGACCCCTATGGCTACACCTTC.

At least ten counts were recorded for this clonotype. This sequence joins TRBV6-6 and TRBJ2-3; no firm D call. Between the trimmed V and J ends, which lost 7 bases and 6 bases, there was a span of 14 bases. Germline V gives CDR1 MNHNY, CDR2 SVGAGI (reference sequence). The CDR3 covers 13 residues. CDR3 bases: TGTGCCAGCAAACCCGACAACACTGATACGCAGTATTTT. It translates to CASKPDNTDTQYF.

This clonotype has ten or more counts. V usage is TRBV28 and J usage is TRBJ1-3, with 10 nucleotides matching TRBD1. Germline CDR1 is MDHEN and CDR2 is SYDVKM. The CDR3 is made up of 17 amino acids. Germline trimming cut 7 bases from V and 1 base from J; bases unmatched to any gene: 10. The CDR3 DNA follows: TGTGCCAGCACCCAGACAGGGGGCGGAATTTCTGGAAACACCATATATTTT. Translating gives CASTQTGGGISGNTIYF.

In its sample, this clonotype ranks as medium-sized. This chain uses TRBV4-3 with TRBJ2-7; 8 bases match TRBD2. The junction had 7 bases not matched to a gene; V was cut back by 0 bases and J by 3 bases. CDR1 and CDR2 (germline): LGHNA, YSLEER. CDR3 length: 16 residues. The CDR3 here is CASSQDLGLAYYEQYF. The CDR3 DNA reads TGCGCCAGCAGCCAAGATCTTGGACTAGCATACTACGAGCAGTACTTC.

This clonotype was seen a few times. J is TRBJ2-1 and V is TRBV12-3 or TRBV12-4; the match to TRBD2 covers 8 bases. There are 15 residues in the CDR3. The trim removed 7 bases at V and 7 bases at J, leaving 12 bases unmatched. The CDR3 region has the DNA TGTGCCAGCATTGCCCCGGGACTAGGGGTTAATGAGCAGTTCTTC. This codes for CASIAPGLGVNEQFF.

In nucleotides, the CDR3 is TGTGCCAGCAGCCCGGGCCATAACCTTGTGGGCTACACCTTC. Its protein product is CASSPGHNLVGYTF. J is TRBJ1-2 and V is TRBV9; D uncertain. Trimming removed 4 bases at V and 8 bases at J, with 18 bases between. This CDR3 comprises 14 residues. Per the germline V gene, CDR1 is SGDLS and CDR2 is YYNGEE.

V usage is TRBV27 and J usage is TRBJ2-7, with TRBD2 matching 16 bases. V shed 6 bases and J 3 bases; nucleotides not matched to a gene: 11. From germline, CDR1 is MNHEY and CDR2 SMNVEV (reference sequence). The CDR3 is 18 residues long. The CDR3 region has the DNA TGTGCCAGCAGGCCGCTTGGGACTAGCGGGAGGGTCGGCTACGAGCAGTACTTC. Protein sequence: CASRPLGTSGRVGYEQYF.